Listed here is a single T cell receptor beta chain. The source of the sample is a study of regulatory T cells in long-lasting Graves disease. Relying on iRepertoire HTBI primers and Arm-PCR of CDR3 regions, the team built TCR beta libraries. In TCRdb, the multiplex PCR reads were re-called with MiXCR into one record per CDR3 protein. The sample gives about 440,000 distinct CDR3 sequences, about a sixth of which show up once; around 10% is in the top ten. The sample's time point: newly diagnosed GD, antithyroid drugs for less than 3 months. Extracted PBMC RNA gave rise to the TCR library. This CDR3 has 13 amino acids. Germline lookup yields CDR1 DFQATT and CDR2 SNEGSKA (reference sequence). V lost 3 bases, J lost 1 base, and 3 bases stayed unmatched. The same sample was also studied in work on T cells in Graves' hyperthyroidism and ophthalmopathy.

The chain is built from TRBV20-1 and TRBJ2-7, with 7 positions matching TRBD2. Sequencing used peripheral blood mononuclear cells (PBMCs), obtained at new diagnosis, from a patient treated with antithyroid drugs. The receptor comes from a woman aged 25 to 39 with Graves disease. In DNA, the CDR3 is TGCAGTGCTAGTCGCGGGAGTTCCTACGAGCAGTACTTC. Translation: CSASRGSSYEQYF.